The entry below gives a single TCR beta chain sequence along with its context. Antigen unknown. This specimen belongs to a study of cytomegalovirus exposure and HLA in healthy donors. Points from the study as a whole: TCR beta V- and J-gene trimming was later associated with a missense DCLRE1C variant. Earlier results showed most TCR beta V segments being productive about 87% or about 30% of the time. Researchers counted around 160 TCR beta chains as cytomegalovirus-associated.

Germline CDR1 and CDR2: LNHDA and SQIVND (reference sequence). The CDR3 length is 13 residues. V was shortened by 0 bases and J by 7 bases, with 7 bases between the two germline ends. Primers: 60 Vbeta forward and 13 Jbeta reverse. Profiled with immunoSEQ multiplex PCR; TCRdb holds only in-frame clones, not every one. The table lists approximately 100,000 clones, approximately 80% of them singletons. J is TRBJ2-1 and V is TRBV19; D is ambiguous. The source of this sequence is a female donor in good health and CMV-seropositive. The source material was PBMCs. The CDR3 nucleotides read TGTGCCAGTAGTATAGAAAAAGCGAATGAGCAGTTCTTC. Amino acid sequence: CASSIEKANEQFF.